This T cell receptor beta chain came from a study of T cells in localized non-small cell lung cancer (dated by TCRdb to about 2020). Regarding the research as a whole: Comparing tumors with uninvolved tumor-adjacent lungs, the study looked at the T cell repertoires of hundreds of patients with early-stage NSCLC. The cohort comprised 200 to 300 treatment-naïve NSCLC patients with resected, localized lung tumors. NSCLC patients had a mean age of roughly 64 years, and about 140 were male and some 98 female.

The immunoSEQ Assay was used to sequence TCR beta CDR3 regions from DNA. The study's processing was this. T cell density was computed as TCR beta template counts normalized to usable DNA estimated by amplifying housekeeping genes. Using the preseqR package, richness was estimated by extrapolating to 120,000 templates for tissue samples and 400,000 templates for PBMC samples. Clonality was defined as one minus Pielou's evenness. To identify tissue-enriched TCRs, differential abundance testing was run on productive amino-acid clonotypes with a minimum total count of 5 and an alpha of 0.1. The Jaccard Index and the Morisita Overlap Index were used to measure repertoire overlap between compartments. GLIPH clustered TCR beta CDR3s with public tetramer-defined viral CDR3s; viral motifs required at least three viral sequences plus V-gene enrichment. The source is immuneACCESS, and TCRdb retained only in-frame sequences with V and J called. Part of the clones is not carried over; for the studies checked, unresolved V genes explain less than half of this, and the remainder is unexplained. The DNA was the basis for D and trimming; V, J and clone size are from that table. The table for this sample lists about 41,000 clones; more than 70% of them were counted only once. Approximately 2.5% of the sample rests with the top ten.

At diagnosis, peripheral blood, uninvolved tumor-adjacent lung and tumor were collected and were preserved as a mix of fresh-frozen and FFPE material. For TCR repertoire profiling, the blood samples were analyzed as peripheral blood mononuclear cells. Note on this clone: Its antigen is still unknown. Per-base quality was not reported, and no clone a single base away is much larger than it.

There are 19 amino acids in the CDR3, from cysteine to phenylalanine inclusive. The retained sequence is limited to the CDR3, 57 bases, with the frame set at the first base. Via the germline V gene, CDR1 is SGHTA and CDR2 FQGNSA. Germline trimming: 2 bases from V, 5 bases from J; junction bases outside gene matches: 17. The full study reports these points: Multi-region tumor sequencing was not performed, so intratumor heterogeneity could not be excluded. Longer overall survival was associated with higher T cell density in blood, whereas shorter survival was associated with higher clonality in adjacent lung. A median of 57 of the top 100 tumor clones were detected in paired uninvolved adjacent lung, and some 29 of these tumor clones were also found among the top 100 clones of the paired uninvolved adjacent lung. Because the study design was exploratory, TCR variables were selected using unadjusted p-values without false-discovery rate correction. The highest T cell clonality was observed in uninvolved tumor-adjacent lung, where clonality exceeded that of tumor, suggesting that antigenic responses were more focused in uninvolved tumor-adjacent lung.

The chain is made from TRBV7-2 and TRBJ2-1; the junction holds 8 bases that match TRBD1. This TCR was recovered from a female donor over 55 with stage I squamous cell lung carcinoma. The sample here was peripheral blood, taken before any cancer treatment. The DNA sequence reads TGTGCCAGCAGCTTAAGATTGGGGGGCGGGACAGGTTATCACAATGAGCAGTTCTTC. This codes for CASSLRLGGGTGYHNEQFF.